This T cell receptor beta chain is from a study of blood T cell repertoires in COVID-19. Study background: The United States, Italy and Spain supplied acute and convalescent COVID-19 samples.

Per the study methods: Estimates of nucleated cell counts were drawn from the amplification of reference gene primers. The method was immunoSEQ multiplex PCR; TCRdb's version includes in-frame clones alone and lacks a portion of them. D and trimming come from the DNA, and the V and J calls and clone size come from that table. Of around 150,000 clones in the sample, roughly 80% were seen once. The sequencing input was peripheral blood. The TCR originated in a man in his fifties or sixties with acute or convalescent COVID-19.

The CDR3 here is CASSLRTGGGFTEAFF. As DNA, the CDR3 is TGTGCCAGCAGCCTGAGGACAGGGGGCGGATTCACTGAAGCTTTCTTT. The V call is TRBV3-1 (or the pseudogene TRBV3-2), the J call TRBJ1-1; 11 nucleotides match TRBD1. The J segment lost 4 bases and the V segment lost 4 bases, leaving 8 bases of the junction unmatched. Germline V gene lookup returns CDR1 LGHDT and CDR2 YNNKEL (reference sequence). The CDR3 runs 16 residues.